The clone carrying this T cell receptor (beta chain) appeared a single time. The data stem from a study of cytomegalovirus exposure and HLA in healthy donors. Sequenced by immunoSEQ multiplex PCR; TCRdb stores in-frame clones only, minus some. The table has 150,000 to 200,000 clones, about 82% seen once. This TCR derives from a man younger than 45 in good health and CMV-seropositive. Input material: PBMCs.

The CDR3, as DNA: TGTGCCAGCACCGGAGGTATGGTTTCACCCCTCCACTTT. As protein: CASTGGMVSPLHF. The chain carries TRBV6-6 and TRBJ1-6; D gene ambiguous. CDR3 length: 13 residues. With 7 bases removed from V and 9 bases from J, the gap between germline ends came to 13 bases. Germline V lookup: CDR1 MNHNY, CDR2 SVGAGI (reference sequence).